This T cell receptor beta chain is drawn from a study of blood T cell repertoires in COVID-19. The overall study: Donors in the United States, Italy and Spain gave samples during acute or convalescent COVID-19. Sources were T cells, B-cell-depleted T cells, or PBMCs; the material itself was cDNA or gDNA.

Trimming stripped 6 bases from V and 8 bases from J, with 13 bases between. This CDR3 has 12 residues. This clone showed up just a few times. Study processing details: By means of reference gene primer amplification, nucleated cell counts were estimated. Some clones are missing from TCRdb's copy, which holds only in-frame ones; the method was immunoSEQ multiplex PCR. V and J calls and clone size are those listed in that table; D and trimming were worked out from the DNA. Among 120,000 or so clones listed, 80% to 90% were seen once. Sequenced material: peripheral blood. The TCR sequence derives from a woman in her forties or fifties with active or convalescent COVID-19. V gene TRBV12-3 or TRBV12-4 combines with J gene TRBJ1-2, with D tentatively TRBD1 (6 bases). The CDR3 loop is CASSSPQGGYTF. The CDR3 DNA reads TGTGCCAGCAGCTCCCCCCAGGGGGGCTACACCTTC.